The 21 T cell receptor beta chains in this list originate from one sample, sequenced in a study of T cell repertoires in cytomegalovirus infection. In TCRdb, the reads were re-called with MiXCR into one record per CDR3 protein. The sample yields about 300,000 distinct CDR3 sequences, about 25% seen once. Sequences were obtained from PBMCs. These receptors all stem from a human donor in good health (CMV status not recorded). Some clones in this sample may be carry-over from other donors' samples.

This chain connects TRBV7-9 to TRBJ1-2, with D unresolved. Germline-derived CDR1 and CDR2 are SEHNR and FQNEAQ (reference sequence). The CDR3 loop spans 13 amino acids. Trimming cost V 1 base and J 8 bases, with 11 bases left between them. As DNA, the CDR3 is TGTGCCAGCAGCTTAGTTTCAGGAGACGGCTACACCTTC. This sequence encodes CASSLVSGDGYTF.

This clonotype was seen more than once but under ten times. The chain uses TRBV15 and TRBJ1-5, with D unclear. The CDR3 consists of 16 residues. Per germline, CDR1 LNHNV and CDR2 YYDKDF (reference sequence). Deletions cut 0 bases from V and 2 bases from J, with 11 bases between. Here the CDR3 DNA reads TGTGCCACCAGCAGAGACCGAGGAAATGGCAATCAGCCCCAGCATTTT. Translating it yields CATSRDRGNGNQPQHF.

This clonotype was seen many times. The V and J genes are TRBV6-5 and TRBJ1-3; D possibly corresponds to TRBD1 (6 bases). There are 16 residues in the CDR3. Germline CDR1 is MNHEY and CDR2 is SVGAGI. With 2 bases removed from V and 1 base from J, the gap between germline ends came to 12 bases. The CDR3 DNA is TGTGCCAGCAGTTACGGGGGGCTACAATCTGGAAACACCATATATTTT. This encodes CASSYGGLQSGNTIYF.

This clonotype was detected a few times. The gene calls are TRBV28 and TRBJ2-2; perhaps TRBD2 as D (6 bases). The CDR3 runs 15 residues. Germline CDR1 reads MDHEN; CDR2 reads SYDVKM. The CDR3 bases are TGTGCTACCCATCCGCCAGCGGGTCAAACCGGGGAGCTGTTTTTT. Its protein product is CATHPPAGQTGELFF.

The J gene is TRBJ2-5, the V gene TRBV7-9; D is ambiguous. In germline, CDR1 is SEHNR, CDR2 FQNEAQ (reference sequence). The CDR3 loop spans 18 amino acids. Trimming took 5 bases from V and 5 from J, leaving 27 bases between them. The CDR3 coding sequence is TGTGCCAGCAGCCCCTCCTTCGGTTGGGCAGACCAAGGGGAGACCCAGTACTTC. Its protein is CASSPSFGWADQGETQYF.

In this sample, this clonotype turned up a few times. CDR3 in DNA: TGCGCCAGCACTGAGTCAGGGTGGAAGACTGAAGCTTTCTTT. It is translated as CASTESGWKTEAFF. The chain employs TRBV5-1 and TRBJ1-1, with D possibly TRBD1 on 5 matching bases. The V end lost 6 bases, the J end lost 5 bases, and 17 bases lay between the germline ends. Germline V gene sequence: CDR1 SGHRS, CDR2 YFSETQ. The CDR3 runs 14 residues.

The CDR3 is CAIREGLAGGDEQFF. CDR3 bases: TGTGCCATCAGAGAAGGACTAGCGGGAGGCGATGAGCAGTTCTTC. The J gene is TRBJ2-1, the V gene TRBV10-3; TRBD2 matches at 14 bases. The CDR3 is made up of 15 amino acids. The V gene end was trimmed by 6 bases and the J gene end by 8 bases; junction bases not matched to a gene: 6. Per the germline V gene, CDR1 is ENHRY and CDR2 is SYGVKD.

The gene calls are TRBV5-4 and TRBJ1-2; D ambiguous. The length of the CDR3 is 11 residues. The germline V gene encodes CDR1 SGHNT and CDR2 YYREEE (reference sequence). The V gene lost 2 bases and the J gene lost 6 bases, with 5 bases spanning the gap. The CDR3 loop reads CASSFRDGYTF. The CDR3 nucleotides read TGTGCCAGCAGCTTTCGAGATGGCTACACCTTC.

This chain connects TRBV12-3 or TRBV12-4 to TRBJ1-5, with 8 positions matching TRBD1. Trimming at V came to 8 bases and at J to 1 base, leaving 10 bases not matched to a gene. CDR3 length equals 16 residues. CDR3 nucleotides: TGTGCCAGCGAGAGGGGGACAGGTGGGAGCAATCAGCCCCAGCATTTT. Its translation: CASERGTGGSNQPQHF.

The chain employs TRBV12-3 or TRBV12-4 and TRBJ1-1; D call uncertain. CDR3 size: 15 residues. V dropped 11 bases and J dropped 0 bases, with 19 bases sitting between them. As DNA, the CDR3 is TGTGCCGGCACTAGCCTTGGGCGAGTGAACACTGAAGCTTTCTTT. It codes for CAGTSLGRVNTEAFF.

This clonotype was recorded a few times. This chain links TRBV10-2 with TRBJ2-5, with no clear D. Germline-derived CDR1 and CDR2 are WSHSY and SAAADI. Between the trimmed V and J ends, which lost 2 bases and 6 bases, there was a span of 10 bases. The CDR3 covers 13 residues. Here the CDR3 reads CASSEKGSQTQYF. DNA of the CDR3: TGCGCCAGCAGTGAGAAGGGTTCACAGACCCAGTACTTC.

This clonotype has a handful of counts. V gene TRBV19 combines with J gene TRBJ2-5, with D tentatively TRBD1 (6 bases). V was shortened by 4 bases and J by 5 bases, with 14 bases between the two germline ends. CDR1 and CDR2 (germline): LNHDA, SQIVND (reference sequence). CDR3 length equals 14 residues. CDR3 in amino acids: CASSTRGQGETQYF. DNA for the CDR3: TGTGCCAGTAGTACCAGGGGTCAGGGTGAGACCCAGTACTTC.

V is TRBV6-1 and J is TRBJ2-3; 16 nucleotides line up with TRBD2. The V gene's germline CDR1 is MNHNS and CDR2 SASEGT. CDR3 length equals 17 residues. V lost 5 bases, J lost 5 bases, and 7 bases stayed unmatched. This chain's CDR3 is CASSSGTSGRAIDTQYF. In DNA, the CDR3 is TGTGCCAGCAGTTCGGGGACTAGCGGGAGGGCCATAGATACGCAGTATTTT.

This chain joins TRBV14 and TRBJ2-2; D gene ambiguous. The CDR3 loop spans 16 amino acids. V shed 0 bases and J shed 5 bases, with 13 bases lying between them. Per the germline V gene, CDR1 is SGHDN and CDR2 is FVKESK. Written as DNA, the CDR3 is TGTGCCAGCAGCCAAGAACCGCTAAGGCGAACCGGGGAGCTGTTTTTT. Translating gives CASSQEPLRRTGELFF.

The chain employs TRBV28 and TRBJ1-5, with 9 bases that match TRBD1. Germline V gene lookup returns CDR1 MDHEN and CDR2 SYDVKM. V gave up 0 bases and J gave up 2 bases; unmatched junction bases: 5. This CDR3 comprises 17 residues. The CDR3 DNA follows: TGTGCCAGCAGTTTATGGACAGGGGGAGGACGCAATCAGCCCCAGCATTTT. It yields the protein CASSLWTGGGRNQPQHF. The complete variable domain, with remaining parts taken from reference TRBV28 and TRBJ1-5, reads DVKVTQSSRYLVKRTGEKVFLECVQDMDHENMFWYRQDPGLGLRLIYFSYDVKMKEKGDIPEGYSVSREKKERFSLILESASTNQTSMYLCASSLWTGGGRNQPQHFGDGTRLSIL.

The sample holds many counts of this clonotype. The chain links TRBV7-9 to TRBJ2-4; D is tentatively TRBD1 or TRBD2 (5 bases each). From germline, CDR1 is SEHNR and CDR2 FQNEAQ (reference sequence). The germline V and J ends were trimmed by 4 bases and 1 base, with 8 bases remaining between them. This CDR3 has 14 amino acids. In DNA, the CDR3 is TGTGCCAGCAGCTCTCGGGACGCCAAAAACATTCAGTACTTC. Protein sequence: CASSSRDAKNIQYF.

Only a few counts were recorded for this clonotype. In DNA form, the CDR3 reads TGTGCTAGTGGACTGGGTGGTGTCGCCAATGAGCAGTTCTTC. Translating it yields CASGLGGVANEQFF. The V gene is TRBV12-5, the J gene TRBJ2-1; D remains ambiguous. Per the germline V gene, CDR1 is LGHNT and CDR2 is FRNRAP. The CDR3 is made up of 14 amino acids. The V end was cut by 6 bases, the J end by 6 bases, with 15 bases between.

The gene calls are TRBV29-1 and TRBJ1-2; D is unclear. Germline values: CDR1 SQVTM, CDR2 ANQGSEA. The CDR3 contains 10 residues. Trimming removed 3 bases from V and 4 bases from J, with 3 bases in between. The CDR3 DNA follows: TGCAGCGTTGACTTCTATGGCTACACCTTC. As protein: CSVDFYGYTF.

This sequence joins TRBV25-1 and TRBJ1-2; no reliable D call. V dropped 8 bases and J dropped 4 bases, with 14 bases sitting between them. This CDR3 has 13 residues. CDR1 MGHDK and CDR2 SYGVNS come from the germline V gene. The CDR3: CASGLGGSYGYTF. DNA for the CDR3: TGTGCCAGCGGCCTAGGTGGGTCCTATGGCTACACCTTC.

The chain couples TRBV6-2 or TRBV6-3 to TRBJ1-2; 7 bases are a match to TRBD1. Unmatched junction bases numbered 8, after V lost 7 bases and J lost 6 bases. Germline loops: CDR1 MNHEY, CDR2 SVGEGT. CDR3 length: 13 amino acids. CDR3 in amino acids: CASINRGSDGYTF. The DNA of the CDR3 is TGTGCCAGCATCAACAGGGGCAGTGATGGCTACACCTTC.

This clonotype showed up many times. This chain links TRBV7-2 with TRBJ1-2, with 9 bases matching TRBD1. Germline CDR1 reads SGHTA; CDR2 reads FQGNSA. Trimming at V came to 2 bases and at J to 1 base, leaving 2 bases not matched to a gene. The CDR3 consists of 15 residues. Written as DNA, the CDR3 is TGTGCCAGCAGCTTAAGGACAGGGGTTAACTATGGCTACACCTTC. Encoded protein: CASSLRTGVNYGYTF.